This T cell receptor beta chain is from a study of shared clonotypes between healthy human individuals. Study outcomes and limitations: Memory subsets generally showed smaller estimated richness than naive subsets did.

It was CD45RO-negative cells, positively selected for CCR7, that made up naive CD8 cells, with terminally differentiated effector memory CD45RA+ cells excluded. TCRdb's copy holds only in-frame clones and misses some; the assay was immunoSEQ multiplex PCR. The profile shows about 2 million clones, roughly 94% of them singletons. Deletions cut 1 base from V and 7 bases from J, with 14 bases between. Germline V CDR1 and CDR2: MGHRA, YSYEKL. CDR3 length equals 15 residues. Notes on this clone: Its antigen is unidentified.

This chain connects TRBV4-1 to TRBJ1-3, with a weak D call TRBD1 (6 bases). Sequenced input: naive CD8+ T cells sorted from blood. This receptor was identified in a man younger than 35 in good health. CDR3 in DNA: TGCGCCAGCAGCCAAGTTCCGGACAGTCGGAACACCATATATTTT. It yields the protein CASSQVPDSRNTIYF.